This T cell receptor beta chain was recovered during a study of T-cell memory formation after mild COVID-19 (dated by TCRdb to about 2021). Regarding the complete study: TCR sequence clusters from the two donors were largely donor specific. The cohort comprised two young, previously healthy adult volunteers, one female and one male. In a couple of donors, T-cell clones that expanded and contracted after mild COVID-19 were tracked by sequencing TCRalpha and TCRbeta repertoires over time.

The sample was run on an Illumina NovaSeq 6000. TCRalpha and TCRbeta cDNA libraries were built by 5'RACE with constant-segment primers, adding sample barcodes and unique molecular identifiers. Trizol reagent was used to extract RNA from every sample. Libraries were amplified in two PCR steps, with a second sample barcode and Illumina TruSeq adapters added in the second step. Libraries were sequenced on an Illumina NovaSeq with 2 x 150 bp paired-end reads. The study's processing was this. The reads were demultiplexed and collapsed into UMI-guided consensus sequences using migec v1.2.7. Using mixcr v2.1.11, UMI consensuses were aligned to TRA and TRB V and J templates and then assembled into clonotypes. Clonotypes were classified as expanded or contracted when called significant by both edgeR and NoisET, with noise models trained on biological replicates. For edgeR calls, the cutoffs were a false discovery rate-adjusted p below 0.01 and a log2 fold-change threshold of 1. As an exploratory analysis of dynamics, max-normalized trajectories of the 1000 most abundant clonotypes were examined with PCA combined with hierarchical clustering. Separately sequenced CD4+ and CD8+ repertoires were used to assign the CD4 or CD8 phenotype of responding clones. Clones were called with MiXCR by TCRdb after fastp trimmed the public reads at Q25, and only in-frame beta chains were retained. A single entry per CDR3 protein holds the most common genes and DNA from its merged rows. What appears here as the V and J calls and clone size reflects TCRdb's work, not the paper's. Within this sample are approximately 51,000 distinct CDR3 sequences, with 9.3% of them counted one time only. Together, the top ten hold 12% of the sample.

This clonotype was counted a few times. Which antigen it targets is not known. Base qualities are missing; no much larger clone stands one base away. CDR1 is given as DFQATT and CDR2 as SNEGSKA, both from the germline V gene (reference sequence). Counted from cysteine to phenylalanine, this CDR3 has 13 amino acids. Only the CDR3 portion is preserved as DNA: 39 bases, with reading frame beginning at the first base. The V and J ends are trimmed by 1 base and 7 bases, leaving 10 bases between them. Ficoll-Paque density gradient centrifugation was the method used to isolate PBMCs. Beyond this particular receptor, the publication reports: Whether the second-wave clones peaking on day 37 were SARS-CoV-2 specific was not confirmed. Contracting CD4+ clones turned up mainly in the CM and EM memory subsets, whereas EMRA was where CD8+ clones were enriched. Some responding clones were found in pre-infection memory, which suggests that pre-existing cross-reactive memory T cells took part in the SARS-CoV-2 response. Only a couple of mild cases were covered by the study, and larger cohorts that include severe cases with pre-infection samples were considered necessary. From day 15 to 85, contracting clones showed balanced CD4/CD8 phenotypes, whereas a second wave of clones that expanded from day 15 to 37 leaned towards CD4+.

The sequenced sample consisted of PBMCs or a T cell subset sorted from them (not recorded which). The sequence is built from TRBV20-1 and TRBJ1-4, with a tentative D gene TRBD1 over 6 matching bases. This receptor was obtained from an adult woman who had mild COVID-19 (a few samples of this study predate the infection). The sample titles of this study are shuffled in the database, so cell type and time point are left out; the donor was told from shared clones. CDR3 sequence: CSARVGRGEKLFF. In nucleotide form, the sequence is TGCAGTGCTAGAGTGGGCAGGGGTGAAAAACTGTTTTTT.